This T cell receptor beta chain was captured by sequencing in a study of molecular identifiers for immune sequencing clone quantification. Overall study: Replicate RNA came from about 20,000 or 100,000 naive CD8 cells and was split five ways, and four parts were sequenced. Notes on the study in general: Clones above 20 RNA copies contained over 97% of effector molecules and under 1% of naive molecules.

The CDR3 spans 14 residues. The germline V gene encodes CDR1 KGHDR and CDR2 SFDVKD. Construction of naive CD8 libraries employed roughly 18,000 to 1,000,000 sorted cells together with 10%, 30% or 50% RNA. The use of previously described methods and listed TCR primers produced the bulk TCR libraries. TCRdb independently ran MiXCR on the PCR reads; one entry per CDR3 protein. The top ten clones hold approximately 1.5% of a sample with about 70,000 distinct CDR3 sequences, 18% of them seen once. Points on this clonotype: Its target is unknown. This may come from a read error, since a much larger clone is one base off.

This TCR was sampled from a human donor in good health. Some libraries in this study had Jurkat cell RNA spiked in. The chain recombines TRBV24-1 with TRBJ1-2; no clear D gene. Sequencing was carried out using naive CD8+ T cells from blood, with Jurkat cell RNA spiked in. Described subset: FACS-sorted CD8+CD4-CCR7+CD45RA+ naive T cells. This CDR3 is CATQPAEDNYGCTF. As DNA, the CDR3 is TGTGCCACCCAACCGGCGGAGGATAACTATGGCTGCACCTTC.